The present T cell receptor (beta chain) was sequenced within a study of technical replicates of blood from a few donors. V lost 0 bases to trimming and J lost 4 bases, with 23 bases between them. The CDR3 totals 18 residues. The germline V gene has CDR1 SGDLS and CDR2 YYNGEE. Clones were read by immunoSEQ multiplex PCR, and TCRdb kept only the in-frame ones, dropping some. The sample holds tens of thousands of clones; around nine tenths are singletons and the top ten take 4% to 5%. This TCR came from a human donor in good health. Some clones in this sample may be carry-over from other donors' samples. The sample consisted of PBMCs. The V gene is TRBV9, the J gene TRBJ2-7; maybe TRBD1 (6 bases). The CDR3 nucleotides are TGTGCCAGCAGCGTAGGCGTCGGGACGGGCTCAGGGGATTACGAGCAGTACTTC. It encodes CASSVGVGTGSGDYEQYF.